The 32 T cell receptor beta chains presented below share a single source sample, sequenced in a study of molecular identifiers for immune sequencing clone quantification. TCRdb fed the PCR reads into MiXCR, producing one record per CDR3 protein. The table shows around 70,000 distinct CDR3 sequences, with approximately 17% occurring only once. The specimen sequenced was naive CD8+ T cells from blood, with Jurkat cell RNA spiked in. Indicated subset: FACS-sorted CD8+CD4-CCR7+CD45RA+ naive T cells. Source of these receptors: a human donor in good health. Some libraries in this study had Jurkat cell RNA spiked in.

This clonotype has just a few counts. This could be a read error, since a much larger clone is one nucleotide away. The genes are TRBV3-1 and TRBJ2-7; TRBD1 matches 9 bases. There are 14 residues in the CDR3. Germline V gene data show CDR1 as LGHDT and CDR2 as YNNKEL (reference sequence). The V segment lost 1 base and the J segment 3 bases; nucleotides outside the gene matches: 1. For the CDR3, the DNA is TGTGCCAGCAGCCAAGGGACAGGGGACTACGAGCAGTACTTC. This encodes CASSQGTGDYEQYF.

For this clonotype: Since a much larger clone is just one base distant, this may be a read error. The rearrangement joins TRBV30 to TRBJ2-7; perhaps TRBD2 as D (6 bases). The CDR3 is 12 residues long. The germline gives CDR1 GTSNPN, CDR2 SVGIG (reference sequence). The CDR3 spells CVWSGPGGEQYF. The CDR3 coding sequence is TGTGTCTGGAGCGGACCCGGGGGCGAGCAGTACTTC.

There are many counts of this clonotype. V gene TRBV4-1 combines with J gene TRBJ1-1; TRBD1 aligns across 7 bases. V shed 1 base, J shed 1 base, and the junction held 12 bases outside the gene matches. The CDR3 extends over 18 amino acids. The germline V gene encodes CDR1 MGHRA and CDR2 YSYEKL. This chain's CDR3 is CASSQVSNRGSRNTEAFF. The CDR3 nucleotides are TGCGCCAGCAGCCAAGTGAGCAACAGGGGATCGCGGAACACTGAAGCTTTCTTT.

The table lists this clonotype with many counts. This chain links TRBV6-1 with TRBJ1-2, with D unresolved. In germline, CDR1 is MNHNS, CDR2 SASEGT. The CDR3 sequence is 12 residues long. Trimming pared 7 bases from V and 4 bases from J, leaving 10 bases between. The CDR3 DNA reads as TGTGCCAGCATTAGCTCCTCCTATGGCTACACCTTC. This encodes CASISSSYGYTF.

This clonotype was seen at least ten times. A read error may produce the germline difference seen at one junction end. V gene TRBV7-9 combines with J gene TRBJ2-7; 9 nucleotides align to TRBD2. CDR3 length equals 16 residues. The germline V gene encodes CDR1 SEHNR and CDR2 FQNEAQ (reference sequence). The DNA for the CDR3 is TGTGCCAGCAGCTTCCCATCCGGGACTAGCTCCCACGAGCAGTACTTC. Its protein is CASSFPSGTSSHEQYF.

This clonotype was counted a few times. DNA of the CDR3: TGTGCCAGCGGGGCCACCGCTAACTATGGCTACACCTTC. Amino acid sequence: CASGATANYGYTF. J is TRBJ1-2 and V is TRBV28; TRBD1 might be the D (5 bases). Per the germline V gene, CDR1 is MDHEN and CDR2 is SYDVKM. This CDR3 comprises 13 residues. Trimming pared 8 bases from V and 0 bases from J, leaving 10 bases between.

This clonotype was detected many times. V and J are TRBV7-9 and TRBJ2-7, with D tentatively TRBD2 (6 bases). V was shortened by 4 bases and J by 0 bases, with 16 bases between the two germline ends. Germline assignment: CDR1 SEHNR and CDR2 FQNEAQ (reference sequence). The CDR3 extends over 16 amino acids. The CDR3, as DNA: TGTGCCAGCAGCTGGTCCCCTAGCGCCAGCTCCTACGAGCAGTACTTC. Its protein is CASSWSPSASSYEQYF.

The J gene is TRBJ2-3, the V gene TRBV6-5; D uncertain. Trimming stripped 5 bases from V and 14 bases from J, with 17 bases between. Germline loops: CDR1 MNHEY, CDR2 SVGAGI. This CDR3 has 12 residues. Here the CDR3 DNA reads TGTGCCAGCAGTATGAACACAGATGCGCGGTATTTT. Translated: CASSMNTDARYF.

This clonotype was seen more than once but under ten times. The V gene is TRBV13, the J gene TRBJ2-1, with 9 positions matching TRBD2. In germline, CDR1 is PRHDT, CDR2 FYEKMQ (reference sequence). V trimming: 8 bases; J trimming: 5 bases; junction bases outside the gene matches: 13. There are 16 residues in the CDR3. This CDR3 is CASSAGGPGFNNEQFF. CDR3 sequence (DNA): TGTGCCAGCTCCGCGGGAGGGCCGGGTTTCAACAATGAGCAGTTCTTC. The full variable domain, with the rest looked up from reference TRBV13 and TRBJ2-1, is AAGVIQSPRHLIKEKRETATLKCYPIPRHDTVYWYQQGPGQDPQFLISFYEKMQSDKGSIPDRFSAQQFSDYHSELNMSSLELGDSALYFCASSAGGPGFNNEQFFGPGTRLTVL.

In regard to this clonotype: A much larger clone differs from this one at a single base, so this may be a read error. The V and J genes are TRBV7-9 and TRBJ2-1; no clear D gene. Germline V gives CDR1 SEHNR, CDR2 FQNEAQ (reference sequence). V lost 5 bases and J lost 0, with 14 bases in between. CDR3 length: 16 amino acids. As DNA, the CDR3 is TGTGCCAGCAGCCCCGCGCAGGCCGCCTCCTACAATGAGCAGTTCTTC. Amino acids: CASSPAQAASYNEQFF. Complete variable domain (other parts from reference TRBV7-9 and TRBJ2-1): DTGVSQNPRHKITKRGQNVTFRCDPISEHNRLYWYRQTLGQGPEFLTYFQNEAQLEKSRLLSDRFSAERPKGSFSTLEIQRTEQGDSAMYLCASSPAQAASYNEQFFGPGTRLTVL.

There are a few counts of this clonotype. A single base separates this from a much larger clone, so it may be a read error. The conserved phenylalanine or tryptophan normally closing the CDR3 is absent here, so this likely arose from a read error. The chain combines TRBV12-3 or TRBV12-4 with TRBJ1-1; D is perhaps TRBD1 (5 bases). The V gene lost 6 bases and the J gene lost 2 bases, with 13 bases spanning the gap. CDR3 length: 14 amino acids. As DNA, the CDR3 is TGTGCCAGCAGCATTGGGGCAACAAACACTGAAGCTTTCCTT. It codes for CASSIGATNTEAFL.

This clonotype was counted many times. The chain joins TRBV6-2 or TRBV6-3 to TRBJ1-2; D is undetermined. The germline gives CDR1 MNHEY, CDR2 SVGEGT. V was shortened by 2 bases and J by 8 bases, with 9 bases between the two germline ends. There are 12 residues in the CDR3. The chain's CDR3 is CASSYPPPGYTF. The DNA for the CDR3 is TGTGCCAGCAGTTACCCACCGCCGGGCTACACCTTC.

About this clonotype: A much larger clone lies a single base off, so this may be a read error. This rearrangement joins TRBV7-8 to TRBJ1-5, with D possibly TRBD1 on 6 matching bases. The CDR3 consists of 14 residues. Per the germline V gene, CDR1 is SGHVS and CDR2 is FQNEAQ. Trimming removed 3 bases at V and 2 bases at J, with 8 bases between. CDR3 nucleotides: TGTGCCAGCAGCTTCGCAGGGGGCAATCAGCCCCAGCATTTT. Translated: CASSFAGGNQPQHF.

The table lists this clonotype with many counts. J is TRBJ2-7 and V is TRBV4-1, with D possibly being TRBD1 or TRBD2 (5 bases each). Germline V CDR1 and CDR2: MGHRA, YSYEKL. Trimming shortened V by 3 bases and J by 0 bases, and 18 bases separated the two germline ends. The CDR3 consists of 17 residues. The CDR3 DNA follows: TGCGCCAGCAGCCACAAGGTAACCGGGACGAGCTCCTACGAGCAGTACTTC. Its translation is CASSHKVTGTSSYEQYF.

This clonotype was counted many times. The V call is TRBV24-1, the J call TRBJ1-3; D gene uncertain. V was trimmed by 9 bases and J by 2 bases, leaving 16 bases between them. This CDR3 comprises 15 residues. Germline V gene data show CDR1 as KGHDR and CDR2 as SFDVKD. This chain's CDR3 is CATRPGRFPGNTIYF. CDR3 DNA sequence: TGTGCCACCCGGCCCGGTCGCTTTCCTGGAAACACCATATATTTT.

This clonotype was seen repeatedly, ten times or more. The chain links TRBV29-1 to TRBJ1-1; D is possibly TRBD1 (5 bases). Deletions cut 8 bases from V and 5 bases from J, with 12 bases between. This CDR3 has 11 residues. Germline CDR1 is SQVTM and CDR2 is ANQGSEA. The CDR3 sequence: CSPTWGTEAFF. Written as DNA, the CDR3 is TGCAGCCCTACTTGGGGGACTGAAGCTTTCTTT.

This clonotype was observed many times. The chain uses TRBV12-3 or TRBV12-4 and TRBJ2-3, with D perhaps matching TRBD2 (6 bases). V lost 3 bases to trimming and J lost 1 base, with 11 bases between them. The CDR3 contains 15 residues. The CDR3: CASSFGSGGTDTQYF. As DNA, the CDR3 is TGTGCCAGCAGTTTTGGTAGCGGAGGCACAGATACGCAGTATTTT.

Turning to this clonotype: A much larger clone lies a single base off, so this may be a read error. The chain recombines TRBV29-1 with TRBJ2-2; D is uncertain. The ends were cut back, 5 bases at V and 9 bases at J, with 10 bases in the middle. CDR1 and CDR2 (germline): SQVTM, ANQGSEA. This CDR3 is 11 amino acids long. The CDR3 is CSVKHARELFF. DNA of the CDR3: TGCAGCGTTAAACATGCCAGGGAGCTGTTTTTT.

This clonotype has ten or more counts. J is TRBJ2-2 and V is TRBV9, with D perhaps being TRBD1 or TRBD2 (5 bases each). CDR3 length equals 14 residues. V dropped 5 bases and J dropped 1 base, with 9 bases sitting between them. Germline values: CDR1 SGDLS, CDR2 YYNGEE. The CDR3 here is CASRTRGNTGELFF. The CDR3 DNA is TGTGCCAGCAGGACGAGGGGGAACACCGGGGAGCTGTTTTTT. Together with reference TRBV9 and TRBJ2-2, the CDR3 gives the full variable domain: DSGVTQTPKHLITATGQRVTLRCSPRSGDLSVYWYQQSLDQGLQFLIQYYNGEERAKGNILERFSAQQFPDLHSELNLSSLELGDSALYFCASRTRGNTGELFFGEGSRLTVL.

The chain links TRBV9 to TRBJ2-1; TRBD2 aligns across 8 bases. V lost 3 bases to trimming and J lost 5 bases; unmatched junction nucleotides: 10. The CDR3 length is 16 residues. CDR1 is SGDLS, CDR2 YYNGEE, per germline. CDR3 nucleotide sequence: TGTGCCAGCAGCGCTCCCCTAGCGGGCGGCCACAATGAGCAGTTCTTC. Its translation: CASSAPLAGGHNEQFF.

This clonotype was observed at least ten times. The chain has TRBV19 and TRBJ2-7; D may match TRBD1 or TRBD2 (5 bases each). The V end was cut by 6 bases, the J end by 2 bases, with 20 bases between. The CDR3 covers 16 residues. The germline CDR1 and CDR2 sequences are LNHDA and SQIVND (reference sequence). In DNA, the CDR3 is TGTGCCAGTAGAAGACTCGGGACCCCAGTCGCCTACGAGCAGTACTTC. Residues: CASRRLGTPVAYEQYF.

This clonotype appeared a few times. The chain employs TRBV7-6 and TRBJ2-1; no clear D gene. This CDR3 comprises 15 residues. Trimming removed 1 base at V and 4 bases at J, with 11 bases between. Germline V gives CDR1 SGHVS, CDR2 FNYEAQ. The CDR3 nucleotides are TGTGCCAGCAGCTTAGGGCTCGACCCTTACAATGAGCAGTTCTTC. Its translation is CASSLGLDPYNEQFF. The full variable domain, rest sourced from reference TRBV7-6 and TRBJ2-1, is GAGVSQSPRYKVTKRGQDVALRCDPISGHVSLYWYRQALGQGPEFLTYFNYEAQQDKSGLPNDRFSAERPEGSISTLTIQRTEQRDSAMYRCASSLGLDPYNEQFFGPGTRLTVL.

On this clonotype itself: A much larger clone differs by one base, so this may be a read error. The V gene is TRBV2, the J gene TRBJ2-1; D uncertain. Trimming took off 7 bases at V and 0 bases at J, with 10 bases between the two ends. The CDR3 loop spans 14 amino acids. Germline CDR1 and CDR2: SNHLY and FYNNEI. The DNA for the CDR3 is TGTGCCAGCATTTGGGCTAACTCCTACAATGAGCAGTTCTTC. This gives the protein CASIWANSYNEQFF.

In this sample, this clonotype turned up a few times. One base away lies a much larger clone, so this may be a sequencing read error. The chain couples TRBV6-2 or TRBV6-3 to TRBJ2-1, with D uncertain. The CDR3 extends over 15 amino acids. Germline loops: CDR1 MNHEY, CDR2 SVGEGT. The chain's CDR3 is CASSFQGNFYYEQFF. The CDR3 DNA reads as TGTGCCAGCAGTTTTCAAGGGAACTTCTACTATGAGCAGTTCTTC.

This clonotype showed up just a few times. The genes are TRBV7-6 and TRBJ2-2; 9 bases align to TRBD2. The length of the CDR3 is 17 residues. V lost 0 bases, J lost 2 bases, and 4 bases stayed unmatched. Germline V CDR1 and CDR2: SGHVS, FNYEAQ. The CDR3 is CASSLAPSGVNTGELFF. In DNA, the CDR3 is TGTGCCAGCAGCTTAGCTCCTAGCGGGGTTAACACCGGGGAGCTGTTTTTT.

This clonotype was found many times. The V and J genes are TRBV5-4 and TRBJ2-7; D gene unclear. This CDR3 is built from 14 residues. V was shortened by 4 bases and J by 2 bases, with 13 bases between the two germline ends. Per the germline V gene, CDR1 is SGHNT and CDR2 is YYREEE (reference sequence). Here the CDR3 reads CASSPALITYEQYF. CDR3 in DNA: TGTGCCAGCAGCCCGGCGCTGATAACCTACGAGCAGTACTTC.

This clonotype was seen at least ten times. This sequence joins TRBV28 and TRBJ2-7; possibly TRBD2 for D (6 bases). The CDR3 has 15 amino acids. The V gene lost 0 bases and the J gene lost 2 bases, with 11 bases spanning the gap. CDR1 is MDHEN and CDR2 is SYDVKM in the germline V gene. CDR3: CASSLWGGNPYEQYF. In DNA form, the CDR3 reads TGTGCCAGCAGTTTATGGGGGGGAAACCCCTACGAGCAGTACTTC.

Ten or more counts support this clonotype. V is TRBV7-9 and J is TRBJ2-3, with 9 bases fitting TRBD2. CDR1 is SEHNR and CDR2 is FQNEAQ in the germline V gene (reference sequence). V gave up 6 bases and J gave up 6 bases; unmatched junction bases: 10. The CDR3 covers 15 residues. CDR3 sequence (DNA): TGTGCCAGCAGTTTTTCTAGCGGGGATCGGGATACGCAGTATTTT. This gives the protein CASSFSSGDRDTQYF.

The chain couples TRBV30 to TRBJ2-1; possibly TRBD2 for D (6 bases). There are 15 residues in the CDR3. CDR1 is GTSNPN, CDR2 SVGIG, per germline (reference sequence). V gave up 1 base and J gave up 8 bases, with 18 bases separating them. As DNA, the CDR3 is TGTGCCTGGAGTGGTCGGGAGCTCCTGACTTATGAGCAGTTCTTC. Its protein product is CAWSGRELLTYEQFF.

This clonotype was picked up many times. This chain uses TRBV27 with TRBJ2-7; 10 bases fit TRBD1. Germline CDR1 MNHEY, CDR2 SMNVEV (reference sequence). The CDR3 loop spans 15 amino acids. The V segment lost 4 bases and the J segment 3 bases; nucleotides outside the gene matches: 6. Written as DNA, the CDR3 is TGTGCCAGCAGTTCCGCCCGGACAGGGGGCTACGAGCAGTACTTC. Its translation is CASSSARTGGYEQYF.

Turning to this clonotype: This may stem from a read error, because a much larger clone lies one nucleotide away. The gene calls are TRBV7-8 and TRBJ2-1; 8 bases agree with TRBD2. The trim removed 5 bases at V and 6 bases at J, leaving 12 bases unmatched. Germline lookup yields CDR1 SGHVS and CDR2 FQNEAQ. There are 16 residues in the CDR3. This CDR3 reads CASSLAGTSIANEQFF. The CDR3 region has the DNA TGTGCCAGCAGCCTTGCCGGGACTAGTATTGCCAATGAGCAGTTCTTC.

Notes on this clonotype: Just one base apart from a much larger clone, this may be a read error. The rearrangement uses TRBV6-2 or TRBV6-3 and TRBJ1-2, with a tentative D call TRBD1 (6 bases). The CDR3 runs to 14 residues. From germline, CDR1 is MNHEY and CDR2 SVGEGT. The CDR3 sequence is CASSYGQLNYGNTF. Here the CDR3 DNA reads TGTGCCAGCAGTTACGGACAGTTAAACTATGGCAACACCTTC.